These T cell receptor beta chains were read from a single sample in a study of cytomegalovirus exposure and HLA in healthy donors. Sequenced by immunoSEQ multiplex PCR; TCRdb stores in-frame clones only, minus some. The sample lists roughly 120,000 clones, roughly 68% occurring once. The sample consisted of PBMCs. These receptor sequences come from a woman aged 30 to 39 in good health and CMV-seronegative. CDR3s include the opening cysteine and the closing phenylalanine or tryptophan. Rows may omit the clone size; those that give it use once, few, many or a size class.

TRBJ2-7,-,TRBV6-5,CASSYLRDYPEQYF
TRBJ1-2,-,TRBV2,CASRGGANYGYTF
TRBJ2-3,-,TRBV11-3,CASSRRGLAVGTDTQYF
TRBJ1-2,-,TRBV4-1,CASSQRGGPLNYGYTF
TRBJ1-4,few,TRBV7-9,CASSARGPDEKLFF
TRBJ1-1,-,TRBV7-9,CASSDSTGNTEAFF
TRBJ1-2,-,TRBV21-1,CASSKRTGEDGYTF
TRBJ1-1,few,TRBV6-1,CASRAGLRGTEAFF
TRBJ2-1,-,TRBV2,CASRGLVTEQFF
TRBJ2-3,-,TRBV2,CASRGTSALTDTQYF
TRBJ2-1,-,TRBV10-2,CASTGLAKNEQFF
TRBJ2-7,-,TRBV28,CASTDPGQTYEQYF
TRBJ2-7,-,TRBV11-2,CASSLAPSYEQYF
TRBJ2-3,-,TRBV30,CAWTTGTSGTDTQYF
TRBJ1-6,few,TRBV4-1,CASSQEWSRAAPNSPLHF
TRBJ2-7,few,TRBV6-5,CASSYSTSGRYEQYF
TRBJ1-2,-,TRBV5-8,CASSRGTEFSF
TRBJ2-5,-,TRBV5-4,CASRKRLAGGYQETQYF
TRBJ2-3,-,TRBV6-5,CASRGWGQGTDTQYF
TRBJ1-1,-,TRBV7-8,CASSPEQGSTEAFF
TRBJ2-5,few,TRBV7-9,CASSLGQNYQETQYF
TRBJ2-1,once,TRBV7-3,CASSSTSNEQFF
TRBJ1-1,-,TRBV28,CASSTPVEGHANTEAFF
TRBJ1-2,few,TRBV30,CASQGERGYTF
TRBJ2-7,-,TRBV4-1,CASSQRLAGDYEQYF
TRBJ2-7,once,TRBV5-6,CASSLTAYEQYF
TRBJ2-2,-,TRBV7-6,CASSLILTGELFF
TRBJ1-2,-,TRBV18,CASSRTGTDYGYTF